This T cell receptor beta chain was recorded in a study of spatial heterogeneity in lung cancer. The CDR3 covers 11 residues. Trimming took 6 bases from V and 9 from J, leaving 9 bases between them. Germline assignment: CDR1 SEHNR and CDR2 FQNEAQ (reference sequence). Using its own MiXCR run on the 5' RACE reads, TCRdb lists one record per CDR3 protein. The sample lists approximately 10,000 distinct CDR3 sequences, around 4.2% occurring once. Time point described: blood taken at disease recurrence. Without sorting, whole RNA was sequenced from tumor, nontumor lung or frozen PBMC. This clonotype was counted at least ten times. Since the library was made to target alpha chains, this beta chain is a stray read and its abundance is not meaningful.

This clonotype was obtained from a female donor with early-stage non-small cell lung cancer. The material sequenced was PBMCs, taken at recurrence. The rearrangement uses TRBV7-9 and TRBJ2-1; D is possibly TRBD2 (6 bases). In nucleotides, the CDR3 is TGTGCCAGCAGAGCGGGCCCTGAGCAGTTCTTC. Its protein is CASRAGPEQFF.